This T cell receptor (beta chain) was recorded in a study of CD8 T cells in ankylosing spondylitis. Broader study findings: Certain motif variants had earlier appeared in reactive arthritis synovial fluid and blood.

This CDR3 is 14 amino acids long. The ends were cut back, 5 bases at V and 7 bases at J, with 17 bases in the middle. Germline CDR1 is DFQATT and CDR2 is SNEGSKA (reference sequence). TCR beta libraries were made by quantitative 5'-RACE with molecular barcodes. TCRdb re-derived calls from the 5' RACE reads in MiXCR, one entry per CDR3 protein. The profile shows around 330,000 distinct CDR3 sequences, roughly 10% of them singletons. This clonotype showed up many times. What it recognizes is unknown. The sample was blood, either unsorted or a sorted T cell fraction (not recorded which). This clonotype was sampled from a female donor with ankylosing spondylitis or in good health (not recorded which). The gene calls are TRBV20-1 and TRBJ1-4; D ambiguous. CDR3 nucleotide sequence: TGCAGTGCTCATCCGAGGGTGGTTGGTGAAAAACTGTTTTTT. Its protein product is CSAHPRVVGEKLFF.